This T cell receptor beta chain was obtained from a study of blood T cell repertoires in COVID-19 (TCRdb year 2020). Notes on the research overall: Samples from collaborators originated in the United States, Italy and Spain and spanned both the acute and convalescent phases of COVID-19. Sample metadata almost always included a de-identified subject ID, COVID-19 status, age in years and sex. The repertoires were made available in a free public database intended to serve as a resource for research on the immune response to SARS-CoV-2. Samples came from the ongoing ImmuneRACE study (first 160 participants) plus 1,254 subjects from 6 global collaborators. Deeply sampled blood TCRbeta repertoires from subjects exposed to, actively infected with, or recovered from COVID-19 were included in the dataset. The material from the prospective study consisted of cDNA or gDNA derived from T cells, B-cell-depleted T cells, or PBMCs. Where available, HLA class I and class II types were taken from metadata supplied by the sample provider and were not determined by assay-based typing. Summary of the overall study and its limitations: The quantity of clinical and demographic metadata differed by source and by participant and was supplied without curation.

Whole blood was collected in K2EDTA tubes by collaborating institutions according to the institutions' own protocols. For TCRbeta analysis, collaborator samples were shipped as frozen whole blood, as isolated PBMCs, or as DNA extracted from either sample type. V is pruned by 2 bases and J by 4 bases, leaving 13 bases of the junction without a gene match. The germline V gene specifies SGHVS as CDR1 and FQNEAQ as CDR2. From the cysteine through the phenylalanine, the CDR3 covers 18 amino acids. Only the CDR3 part of the read is kept: 54 bases, read in frame from the first base. This clone was counted a few times. Its antigen remains undetermined. Base qualities are not provided; no much larger clone lies one nucleotide away. The immunoSEQ Assay, a bias-controlled multiplex PCR, was used to amplify TCRbeta CDR3 regions from genomic DNA. Per the source publication's procedure: Within the assay, amplification of reference gene primers was used to estimate how many nucleated cells each sample contained. To quantify the absolute abundance of each unique TCRbeta CDR3 rearrangement, sequence reads were collapsed and filtered. For each sample, productive Simpson clonality was calculated by taking the square root of Simpson's diversity index across productive rearrangements. TCRdb's version of the immuneACCESS table is confined to in-frame rearrangements and falls short of the full clone set. An unresolved V gene accounts for under half of the shortfall where checked; the remainder is of unknown origin. That table gives V, J and clone size, and the DNA gave D and trimming. The sample data list about 140,000 clones, and approximately 84% of these were observed just once. The ten largest clones represent 3% to 4.5% of the sample.

This TCR was sampled from an older woman with acute or convalescent COVID-19. The chain uses TRBV7-8 and TRBJ2-1; the central 8 bases match TRBD2. Specimen: peripheral blood. The CDR3 region reads CASSLNNVGGRYYNEQFF. The DNA sequence reads TGTGCCAGCAGCTTAAATAACGTCGGCGGGAGGTATTACAATGAGCAGTTCTTC.